This T cell receptor beta chain originates from a study of blood T cell repertoires in COVID-19. Assay: immunoSEQ multiplex PCR; the TCRdb copy retains only in-frame clones and omits some. The sample lists about 230,000 clones, 85% to 90% seen once, with less than 3.5% in the top ten. This CDR3 has 17 residues. V was shortened by 3 bases and J by 2 bases, with 16 bases between the two germline ends. Germline CDR1 and CDR2: LNHDA and SQIVND (reference sequence). The sequence was obtained from an older woman with acute or convalescent COVID-19. The material sequenced was peripheral blood. The chain is built from TRBV19 and TRBJ2-2, with a tentative D call TRBD2 (5 bases). The CDR3 protein is CASSILLAPPNTGELFF. CDR3 sequence (DNA): TGTGCCAGTAGTATCCTTCTAGCTCCCCCAAACACCGGGGAGCTGTTTTTT.